This T cell receptor (beta chain) was captured in a study of CD8 T cells in ankylosing spondylitis. There are 14 residues in the CDR3. V gave up 0 bases and J gave up 2 bases, with 9 bases separating them. Germline-derived CDR1 and CDR2 are SGHRS and YFSETQ. TCRdb reprocessed the 5' RACE reads via MiXCR and lists one record per CDR3 protein. The sample records around 250,000 distinct CDR3 sequences, roughly 32% being singletons. This clonotype was seen only a few times. Sequencing input: blood, either unsorted or a sorted T cell fraction (not recorded which). The gene calls are TRBV5-1 and TRBJ2-7; D remains ambiguous. The TCR was taken from a male donor with ankylosing spondylitis or in good health (not recorded which). The CDR3 spells CASSLVAETYEQYF. DNA for the CDR3: TGCGCCAGCAGCTTGGTGGCGGAAACCTACGAGCAGTACTTC. The whole variable domain, remainder taken from reference TRBV5-1 and TRBJ2-7, is KAGVTQTPRYLIKTRGQQVTLSCSPISGHRSVSWYQQTPGQGLQFLFEYFSETQRNKGNFPGRFSGRQFSNSRSEMNVSTLELGDSALYLCASSLVAETYEQYFGPGTRLTVT.